This T cell receptor (beta chain) was sequenced for a study of T-cell memory formation after mild COVID-19. On the study more broadly: TCR clusters mostly belonged to single donors.

Trimming shortened V by 4 bases and J by 5 bases, and 20 bases separated the two germline ends. The germline V gene encodes CDR1 SGHTA and CDR2 FQGNSA. CDR3 length: 16 amino acids. One entry per CDR3 protein, called by TCRdb with MiXCR from the 5' RACE reads. The table shows about 350,000 distinct CDR3 sequences, with roughly 15% occurring only once. This clonotype was found a few times. Specimen: PBMCs or a T cell subset sorted from them (not recorded which). The TCR comes from a man younger than 35 who had mild COVID-19 (a few samples of this study predate the infection). Cell type and time point are not known. The J gene is TRBJ2-5, the V gene TRBV7-2; a possible D gene is TRBD1 (5 bases). The chain's CDR3 is CASSSLGLKGKETQYF. In DNA, the CDR3 is TGTGCCAGCAGCTCCCTAGGGCTAAAGGGGAAGGAGACCCAGTACTTC.